What follows are 23 T cell receptor beta chains derived from one specimen sequenced in a study of response to subunit inactivated influenza vaccine. TCRdb re-derived calls from the RT-PCR reads in MiXCR, one entry per CDR3 protein. The profile shows some 480,000 distinct CDR3 sequences, 10% to 11% of them singletons. Specimen: PBMCs from blood, collected 45 days after vaccination. The receptor source for this set is a man over 45 who received an inactivated influenza vaccine.

The chain recombines TRBV7-2 with TRBJ2-7; 7 bases match TRBD2. V lost 0 bases, J lost 9 bases, and 14 bases stayed unmatched. The CDR3 has 16 residues. The V gene's germline CDR1 is SGHTA and CDR2 FQGNSA. CDR3 bases: TGTGCCAGCAGCTTAGCGGGGGGAGGGGCAGCCGGTTGGCAGTACTTC. This codes for CASSLAGGGAAGWQYF.

In its sample, this clonotype was seen a few times. The chain joins TRBV5-1 to TRBJ1-5, with 11 bases that match TRBD1. There are 16 residues in the CDR3. V lost 0 bases and J lost 6; bases outside the gene matches: 5. The germline V gene encodes CDR1 SGHRS and CDR2 YFSETQ. The CDR3 nucleotides are TGCGCCAGCAGCTTGGACGGGACAGGGGGGGGTCAGCCCCAGCATTTT. It yields the protein CASSLDGTGGGQPQHF.

In its sample, this clonotype was seen a few times. This chain joins TRBV28 and TRBJ1-4, with 8 bases identical to TRBD1. The V gene end was trimmed by 9 bases and the J gene end by 8 bases; junction bases not matched to a gene: 14. The CDR3 covers 15 residues. From germline, CDR1 is MDHEN and CDR2 SYDVKM. The CDR3 reads CASAVGDRPWEKLFF. In nucleotides, the CDR3 is TGTGCCAGTGCGGTCGGGGACAGGCCATGGGAAAAACTGTTTTTT.

In its sample, this clonotype was seen a few times. V usage is TRBV7-2 and J usage is TRBJ1-1, with D unresolved. CDR3 size: 12 residues. Trimming took off 0 bases at V and 6 bases at J, with 5 bases between the two ends. Germline V lookup: CDR1 SGHTA, CDR2 FQGNSA. CDR3: CASSLAVSEAFF. In nucleotides, the CDR3 is TGTGCCAGCAGCTTAGCCGTCTCTGAAGCTTTCTTT.

The chain links TRBV19 to TRBJ1-2; 7 nucleotides agree with TRBD1. CDR1 and CDR2 (germline): LNHDA, SQIVND (reference sequence). This CDR3 spans 17 amino acids. V lost 4 bases and J lost 8; bases outside the gene matches: 19. The CDR3 here is CASSTPYLKGAGGGYTF. The DNA of the CDR3 is TGTGCCAGTAGTACCCCCTATCTAAAGGGGGCAGGAGGCGGCTACACCTTC.

In its sample, this clonotype was seen a few times. The V call is TRBV20-1, the J call TRBJ1-1; D is undetermined. The CDR3 covers 14 residues. From germline, CDR1 is DFQATT and CDR2 SNEGSKA (reference sequence). V was cut by 1 base and J by 9 bases, with 18 bases left in between. The CDR3: CSARGFSWRTQAFF. The DNA for the CDR3 is TGCAGTGCTAGAGGGTTTTCATGGCGGACTCAAGCTTTCTTT.

The genes are TRBV6-1 and TRBJ2-7; D uncertain. The CDR3 is 14 residues long. Deletions cut 2 bases from V and 2 bases from J, with 10 bases between. Germline CDR1 is MNHNS and CDR2 is SASEGT. The CDR3 DNA sequence: TGTGCCAGCAGTGAATTTTTCGTCACCTACGAGCAGTACTTC. As protein: CASSEFFVTYEQYF.

This clonotype was seen repeatedly, ten times or more. The chain employs TRBV6-1 and TRBJ2-1, with 8 bases fitting TRBD1. This CDR3 spans 15 amino acids. The V and J ends lost 6 bases and 2 bases, in that order; junction bases with no gene match: 6. Germline V gene data show CDR1 as MNHNS and CDR2 as SASEGT. CDR3 in DNA: TGTGCCAGCAGCCCTGGACAGGGTCCCTACAATGAGCAGTTCTTC. Its translation: CASSPGQGPYNEQFF.

The V and J genes are TRBV6-2 or TRBV6-3 and TRBJ2-1; perhaps TRBD1 as D (6 bases). The germline CDR1 and CDR2 sequences are MNHEY and SVGEGT. Trimming shortened V by 6 bases and J by 0 bases, and 12 bases separated the two germline ends. This CDR3 spans 15 amino acids. CDR3 residues: CASSPDRPSYNEQFF. The CDR3 DNA reads TGTGCCAGCAGCCCAGACAGGCCCTCCTACAATGAGCAGTTCTTC.

Concerning this clonotype itself: This sequence may be a read error, since a much larger clone differs from it by one base. The V gene is TRBV20-1, the J gene TRBJ1-1, with a possible D match to TRBD1 (5 bases). Germline CDR1 DFQATT, CDR2 SNEGSKA (reference sequence). The CDR3 has 12 residues. CDR3 residues: CSARGMNTEALF. DNA of the CDR3: TGCAGTGCTCGGGGCATGAACACTGAAGCTTTGTTT.

This clonotype was seen only a few times. This chain links TRBV29-1 with TRBJ2-5, with 12 bases lining up with TRBD2. Germline V gene data show CDR1 as SQVTM and CDR2 as ANQGSEA. After removal of 4 bases from V and 1 base from J, the junction contained 1 base not matched to a gene. This CDR3 contains 14 residues. Here the CDR3 reads CSVASGGVQETQYF. The CDR3 region has the DNA TGCAGCGTTGCTAGCGGGGGGGTCCAAGAGACCCAGTACTTC.

The chain couples TRBV7-8 to TRBJ2-7; D unclear. This CDR3 comprises 13 residues. Per the germline V gene, CDR1 is SGHVS and CDR2 is FQNEAQ. Trimming took off 5 bases at V and 2 bases at J, with 10 bases between the two ends. CDR3 nucleotides: TGTGCCAGCAGCCTAGTCTCGACCTACGAGCAGTACTTC. Amino acid sequence: CASSLVSTYEQYF.

The table lists this clonotype with many counts. This chain joins TRBV4-3 and TRBJ2-5; the D is unclear. Germline V gene sequence: CDR1 LGHNA, CDR2 YSLEER. Trimming took 2 bases from V and 5 from J, leaving 9 bases between them. CDR3 length: 13 amino acids. The CDR3 sequence is CASSQNLVETQYF. The CDR3, as DNA: TGCGCCAGCAGCCAAAACTTAGTGGAGACCCAGTACTTC.

The V and J genes are TRBV12-3 or TRBV12-4 and TRBJ2-3; unclear D gene. There are 13 residues in the CDR3. The V gene lost 6 bases and the J gene lost 3 bases, with 10 bases spanning the gap. This CDR3 is CASSPAWTDTQYF. The CDR3 DNA reads TGTGCCAGCAGCCCCGCGTGGACAGATACGCAGTATTTT.

This rearrangement joins TRBV7-8 to TRBJ2-6; the D is unclear. The CDR3 sequence is 19 residues long. Looked up from germline, CDR1 is SGHVS and CDR2 is FQNEAQ. Deletions cut 0 bases from V and 0 bases from J, with 15 bases between. The CDR3, as DNA: TGTGCCAGCAGCTTAGCCTACTCAGCTCGCAGCTCTGGGGCCAACGTCCTGACTTTC. Protein sequence: CASSLAYSARSSGANVLTF.

Only a few counts were recorded for this clonotype. The chain links TRBV7-2 to TRBJ2-3; D possibly uses TRBD1 or TRBD2 (5 bases each). The CDR3 consists of 14 residues. The germline V gene encodes CDR1 SGHTA and CDR2 FQGNSA. V was clipped by 5 bases and J by 4 bases, with 13 bases between them. The CDR3 nucleotides read TGTGCCAGCAGCCCCATCCGGGGCCCAGATACGCAGTATTTT. Translating gives CASSPIRGPDTQYF.

The gene calls are TRBV20-1 and TRBJ1-2; D might be TRBD1 (6 bases). The CDR3 is 13 amino acids. Germline V gene data show CDR1 as DFQATT and CDR2 as SNEGSKA (reference sequence). V lost 6 bases and J lost 3, with 14 bases in between. In DNA, the CDR3 is TGCAGTGCCGTAATCACAGGGTACTATGGCTACACCTTC. It specifies CSAVITGYYGYTF.

The gene calls are TRBV20-1 and TRBJ2-7; D unclear. This CDR3 has 12 residues. Trimming stripped 7 bases from V and 1 base from J, with 11 bases between. The germline gives CDR1 DFQATT, CDR2 SNEGSKA (reference sequence). CDR3 region: CSGARGSYEQYF. CDR3 nucleotide sequence: TGCAGTGGTGCACGAGGTTCCTACGAGCAGTACTTC.

There are many counts of this clonotype. The chain is built from TRBV12-3 or TRBV12-4 and TRBJ2-1; possibly TRBD1 for D (6 bases). The V end was cut by 3 bases, the J end by 6 bases, with 9 bases between. This CDR3 is built from 13 residues. Here the CDR3 reads CASSFGGPNEQFF. CDR3 sequence (DNA): TGTGCCAGCAGTTTTGGGGGCCCCAATGAGCAGTTCTTC.

This clonotype has a count of ten or more. The chain joins TRBV12-3 or TRBV12-4 to TRBJ2-1; 8 nucleotides match TRBD2. With V trimmed by 8 bases and J by 8 bases, 11 bases remained unmatched. The CDR3 length is 14 residues. CDR3 loop: CASVKLAAGYEQFF. The CDR3 coding sequence is TGTGCCAGCGTTAAACTAGCGGCTGGATATGAGCAGTTCTTC.

The V call is TRBV5-4, the J call TRBJ2-5, with 7 bases that match TRBD1. The J segment lost 5 bases and the V segment lost 4 bases, leaving 8 bases of the junction unmatched. From germline, CDR1 is SGHNT and CDR2 YYREEE (reference sequence). CDR3 length: 14 amino acids. This CDR3 is CASSRYRGGETQYF. The CDR3 DNA is TGTGCCAGCAGCAGATACAGGGGCGGGGAGACCCAGTACTTC.

This chain joins TRBV7-6 and TRBJ2-3; 8 nucleotides line up with TRBD1. The CDR3 length is 16 residues. Germline-derived CDR1 and CDR2 are SGHVS and FNYEAQ. The ends lost 1 base at V and 3 bases at J; junction bases unmatched: 6. The CDR3: CASSLVGTGLTDTQYF. In nucleotides, the CDR3 is TGTGCCAGCAGCTTAGTTGGGACAGGTCTTACAGATACGCAGTATTTT.

In the case of this clonotype: A much more abundant neighbour one base away suggests this may be a read error. The chain recombines TRBV29-1 with TRBJ2-7; 7 bases match TRBD1. Germline V gives CDR1 SQVTM, CDR2 ANQGSEA. The length of the CDR3 is 13 residues. The CDR3, as DNA: TGCAGCGTTGGAGGGACAGTCGGCTACGAGCATTACTTC. Its translation: CSVGGTVGYEHYF.